This TCR beta chain was retrieved from a study of cytotoxic CD8 clonotypes in ibrutinib-treated CLL. This table comes from immunoSEQ multiplex PCR, and its TCRdb copy is limited to in-frame clones, with some not included. The table lists some 300,000 clones, approximately 80% of them singletons, with more than 6% in the top ten. V was pared by 0 bases and J by 11 bases, with 17 bases between. The CDR3 has 15 residues. The V gene's germline CDR1 is SGHRS and CDR2 YFSETQ. The clonotype comes from a human donor with chronic lymphocytic leukemia. The sequenced sample was PBMCs, obtained before ibrutinib treatment. The chain uses TRBV5-1 and TRBJ2-2; D not resolved. In DNA, the CDR3 is TGCGCCAGCAGCTTGGATGAGGACCCCCTCGGAGAGCTGTTTTTT. Translation: CASSLDEDPLGELFF.